This section outlines one T cell receptor beta chain sequence together with its context. Its antigen is as yet unknown. Clones were sequenced by immunoSEQ multiplex PCR, and TCRdb holds only the in-frame ones, with some missing. The table lists around 70,000 clones, about four fifths of them singletons. The data stem from a study of T cell repertoires and HLA-DP antigens. Germline V gives CDR1 SQVTM, CDR2 ANQGSEA. This CDR3 spans 15 amino acids. With V trimmed by 7 bases and J by 1 base, 8 bases remained unmatched. Source material: CD4+ T cells from PBMCs. V usage is TRBV29-1 and J usage is TRBJ2-2; 8 positions agree with TRBD1. The sequence came from a man aged 60-69 years in good health and CMV-seronegative. The CDR3 DNA sequence: TGCAGCGCCCGAGAGGGGACAGGGAACACCGGGGAGCTGTTTTTT. Translated, it gives CSAREGTGNTGELFF.